The sequence of this T cell receptor (beta chain) was determined in a study of cytomegalovirus exposure and HLA in healthy donors. CDR1 and CDR2 from the germline V gene are MGHRA and YSYEKL. The CDR3 covers 14 residues. V was clipped by 6 bases and J by 6 bases, with 15 bases between them. Absent from the records is this donor's CMV serostatus. This clone has just a few counts. Its target is unknown. The sample contains more than one DNA sequence encoding this CDR3. General study results and limits: Some segments of the V type, notably TRBV6-2 and TRBV6-3, were excluded as indistinguishable.

Both 60 Vbeta primers and 13 Jbeta primers went into the PCR. The assay was immunoSEQ multiplex PCR, and TCRdb's table has in-frame clones only and misses some. The top ten hold approximately 1% of the sample, which has some 130,000 clones, 80% to 85% seen once. The TCR was taken from a human donor in good health. The chain employs TRBV4-1 and TRBJ1-5; a weak D match, TRBD1 (6 bases). Source material: PBMCs. The CDR3 DNA is TGCGCCAGCAGTCGAGAGGGGGGGAGTCAGCCCCAGCATTTT. Its protein is CASSREGGSQPQHF.